This TCR beta chain was identified in a study of blood T cell repertoires in COVID-19. In the study overall: PBMCs, B-cell-depleted T cells, or T cells were the source of the cDNA or gDNA that made up the material.

Original handling: Scientists estimated how many nucleated cells there were by amplifying reference gene primers. Only in-frame clones appear in the TCRdb table, and some are missing; sequencing was by immunoSEQ multiplex PCR. The D gene and trimming were derived from the DNA, and the V and J assignments and clone size from that table. The table lists about 50,000 clones, about 86% of them singletons. Germline lookup yields CDR1 MDHEN and CDR2 SYDVKM. V was clipped by 5 bases and J by 3 bases, with 17 bases between them. The CDR3 length is 15 residues. Input material: peripheral blood. The rearrangement uses TRBV28 and TRBJ2-7, with TRBD2 as a possible D gene (6 bases). This receptor was taken from an older man with active COVID-19. DNA of the CDR3: TGTGCCAGCAGTGGGCTAACGGGGACTCTCTACGAGCAGTACTTC. This encodes CASSGLTGTLYEQYF. The whole variable domain, filled in from reference TRBV28 and TRBJ2-7, reads DVKVTQSSRYLVKRTGEKVFLECVQDMDHENMFWYRQDPGLGLRLIYFSYDVKMKEKGDIPEGYSVSREKKERFSLILESASTNQTSMYLCASSGLTGTLYEQYFGPGTRLTVT.